What follows is one T cell receptor beta chain and its context. Germline values: CDR1 LNHDA, CDR2 SQIVND (reference sequence). J gave up 0 bases and V 11 bases, and 6 bases lay outside the gene matches. This CDR3 has 14 amino acids. Authors' methods: Estimation of nucleated cell counts was performed using reference gene primer amplification. TCRdb keeps only in-frame clones here, not all; method: immunoSEQ multiplex PCR. V and J calls and clone size are as listed in that table; D and trimming were resolved from the DNA. The data contain some 250,000 clones, about 87% of them seen just once; the ten biggest clones take up around 7.3%. This entry comes from a study of blood T cell repertoires in COVID-19. Across the study: T cells, B-cell-depleted T cells, or PBMCs supplied cDNA or gDNA.

Sequencing was performed on peripheral blood. The V and J genes are TRBV19 and TRBJ2-2; 7 bases match TRBD1. This TCR was sampled from a woman between 65 and 79 years old with active or convalescent COVID-19. CDR3 protein: CAGGTASNTGELFF. The CDR3 nucleotides are TGTGCCGGTGGGACAGCTTCGAACACCGGGGAGCTGTTTTTT.